Listed below are T cell receptor beta chains from one sample, sequenced in a study of blood T cell repertoires in COVID-19. The method was immunoSEQ multiplex PCR; TCRdb's version includes in-frame clones alone and lacks a portion of them. The table records roughly 160,000 clones, roughly 87% of them present only once. The material sequenced was PBMCs or T cells enriched from blood (not recorded which). The origin of the receptors is a woman between 50 and 59 years old who had recovered from COVID-19. Both conserved end residues are part of each CDR3. D genes are given only for firm matches. Only part of the rows carry a size: once, few, many, or a class if the clone is expanded.

- | TRBD2 | TRBJ2-7 | TRBV3-1/TRBV3-2 | TGTGCCAGCAGTCTCGGACTAGCGGGAGCCGAGCAGTACTTC | CASSLGLAGAEQYF
- | TRBD2 | TRBJ2-3 | TRBV5-1 | TGCGCCAGCAACTCGGCGGGAGGGGCAGATACGCAGTATTTT | CASNSAGGADTQYF
- | TRBD1 | TRBJ2-7 | TRBV5-4 | TGTGCCAGCAGCTCCCTTAAGACAGGGCTGAGCTCCTACGAGCAGTACTTC | CASSSLKTGLSSYEQYF
once | - | TRBJ2-7 | TRBV19 | TGTGCCAGTAGTAATGGTCAGGGCTCCTACGAGCAGTACTTC | CASSNGQGSYEQYF
- | TRBD1 | TRBJ1-5 | TRBV20-1 | TGCAGTGCTAGTAAGGGGGCGAATCTGAATCAGCCCCAGCATTTT | CSASKGANLNQPQHF
- | TRBD1 | TRBJ1-2 | TRBV11-2 | TGTGCCAGCAGCCGACCGGGGACAGGTTATAACTATGGCTACACCTTC | CASSRPGTGYNYGYTF
- | - | TRBJ1-4 | TRBV14 | TGTGCCAGCAGCCAAGACCCCGGGAAAAAACTGTTTTTT | CASSQDPGKKLFF
- | TRBD1 | TRBJ2-1 | TRBV28 | TGTGCCAGCAGTTTTTGGGCGGGACAGGGATACAATGAGCAGTTCTTC | CASSFWAGQGYNEQFF
- | TRBD2 | TRBJ2-5 | TRBV6-5 | TGTGCCAGCAGTCTCCGGGAGGGTCTAGGGACCCAGTACTTC | CASSLREGLGTQYF
- | - | TRBJ2-7 | TRBV7-9 | TGTGCCAGCAGCTTAACCAGGGGCGAAGACGAGCAGTACTTC | CASSLTRGEDEQYF
- | - | TRBJ1-3 | TRBV21-1 | TGTGCCAGCAGCAAAGGACGCCCCGGACAGGGGTGTAGTGATACTGGAAACACCATATATTTT | CASSKGRPGQGCSDTGNTIYF
- | TRBD2 | TRBJ2-7 | TRBV11-2 | TGTGCCAGCAGCCGCGGGAGGGCCTACGAGCAGTACTTC | CASSRGRAYEQYF